The 19 T cell receptor beta chains below were found in one sample sequenced in a study of blood T cell repertoires in COVID-19. TCRdb keeps only in-frame clones here, not all; method: immunoSEQ multiplex PCR. Of some 97,000 clones listed, about 80% are singletons. Material: peripheral blood. The receptor source for this set is a woman in her 70s with acute or convalescent COVID-19.

The chain links TRBV30 to TRBJ1-6; perhaps TRBD1 as D (6 bases). Trimming took 4 bases from V and 7 from J, leaving 17 bases between them. From germline, CDR1 is GTSNPN and CDR2 SVGIG (reference sequence). This CDR3 spans 15 amino acids. The CDR3 nucleotides read TGTGCCTGGACCCCCTCCAGGCAGGGGAATTCACCCCTCCACTTT. This sequence encodes CAWTPSRQGNSPLHF. The full variable domain, completed using reference TRBV30 and TRBJ1-6, is SQTIHQWPATLVQPVGSPLSLECTVEGTSNPNLYWYRQAAGRGLQLLFYSVGIGQISSEVPQNLSASRPQDRQFILSSKKLLLSDSGFYLCAWTPSRQGNSPLHFGNGTRLTVT.

This chain links TRBV5-1 with TRBJ2-4; 9 nucleotides line up with TRBD1. This CDR3 region has 17 residues. Germline V gene lookup returns CDR1 SGHRS and CDR2 YFSETQ. The junction had 7 bases not matched to a gene; V was cut back by 0 bases and J by 3 bases. The CDR3 DNA reads TGCGCCAGCAGCTTGGAGGGACAGGGCTCAAGCAAAAACATTCAGTACTTC. Protein product: CASSLEGQGSSKNIQYF.

The V and J genes are TRBV4-1 and TRBJ1-2; D perhaps matches TRBD1 (5 bases). The CDR3 covers 15 residues. Trimming removed 1 base at V and 4 bases at J, with 13 bases between. Germline CDR1 is MGHRA and CDR2 is YSYEKL. CDR3 sequence: CASSQGGGDSYGYTF. The DNA for the CDR3 is TGCGCCAGCAGCCAAGGAGGAGGGGATTCCTATGGCTACACCTTC.

DNA of the CDR3: TGTGCCAGCTCACCGGGGGGCTCTGGGGCCAACGTCCTGACTTTC. Amino acid sequence: CASSPGGSGANVLTF. The chain uses TRBV18 and TRBJ2-6; D is perhaps TRBD2 (6 bases). The CDR3 is 15 residues long. Germline V gives CDR1 KGHSH, CDR2 LQKENI. With 3 bases removed from V and 0 bases from J, the gap between germline ends came to 6 bases.

The rearrangement uses TRBV19 and TRBJ2-2; maybe TRBD1 (6 bases). Germline loops: CDR1 LNHDA, CDR2 SQIVND (reference sequence). The V and J ends lost 8 bases and 1 base respectively, with 11 bases between them. The CDR3 runs to 14 residues. The CDR3 DNA follows: TGTGCCAGTCGCGAACAGGGGAACACCGGGGAGCTGTTTTTT. The encoded protein is CASREQGNTGELFF.

The rearrangement uses TRBV18 and TRBJ1-4; no definite D call. CDR1 KGHSH and CDR2 LQKENI come from the germline V gene. The CDR3 length is 14 residues. V shed 2 bases and J shed 8 bases, with 12 bases lying between them. The CDR3 sequence is CASSPLREGEKLFF. The CDR3 coding sequence is TGTGCCAGCTCACCATTGAGGGAGGGCGAAAAACTGTTTTTT.

The rearrangement joins TRBV28 to TRBJ2-7; TRBD1 aligns across 8 bases. Germline loops: CDR1 MDHEN, CDR2 SYDVKM. The CDR3 covers 14 residues. V lost 4 bases to trimming and J lost 4 bases; unmatched junction nucleotides: 6. The CDR3 region is CASSSPGGFYEQYV. CDR3 nucleotides: TGTGCCAGCAGTTCCCCAGGGGGCTTTTACGAGCAGTACGTC.

The chain links TRBV10-2 to TRBJ2-7; 10 bases fit TRBD1. Looked up from germline, CDR1 is WSHSY and CDR2 is SAAADI. The CDR3 has 15 amino acids. Germline trimming cut 4 bases from V and 2 bases from J; bases unmatched to any gene: 5. CDR3 in amino acids: CASSAGTGETYEQYF. In DNA, the CDR3 is TGCGCCAGCAGTGCTGGGACAGGGGAGACCTACGAGCAGTACTTC.

This sequence joins TRBV7-3 and TRBJ2-2; a possible D gene is TRBD2 (7 bases). Germline CDR1 is SGHTA and CDR2 is FQGTGA. Trimming cost V 1 base and J 6 bases, with 18 bases left between them. CDR3 size: 17 residues. The CDR3 DNA sequence: TGTGCCAGCAGCTTAAATACGGGGGGCCCCAGGGCCGGGGAGCTGTTTTTT. Encoded protein: CASSLNTGGPRAGELFF.

The V and J genes are TRBV30 and TRBJ2-7; 10 nucleotides line up with TRBD2. V lost 0 bases, J lost 2 bases, and 7 bases stayed unmatched. The CDR3 is 16 amino acids. Germline CDR1 GTSNPN, CDR2 SVGIG (reference sequence). The CDR3: CAWSVLLAGAPYEQYF. DNA for the CDR3: TGTGCCTGGAGTGTACTCCTAGCGGGGGCCCCCTACGAGCAGTACTTC.

This chain uses TRBV28 with TRBJ1-2; D remains unclear. The germline V gene encodes CDR1 MDHEN and CDR2 SYDVKM. V was cut by 3 bases and J by 3 bases, with 11 bases left in between. The CDR3 sequence is 14 residues long. CDR3 sequence: CASSLTGYDYGYTF. CDR3 bases: TGTGCCAGCAGTTTGACTGGGTACGACTATGGCTACACCTTC.

The chain carries TRBV11-2 and TRBJ2-7; D might be TRBD1 (6 bases). CDR1 is SGHAT, CDR2 FQNNGV, per germline. V was trimmed by 3 bases and J by 2 bases, leaving 14 bases between them. The CDR3 is 15 amino acids. The CDR3 is CASSFGAGEPYEQYF. The CDR3 DNA reads as TGTGCCAGCAGCTTTGGGGCAGGGGAGCCCTACGAGCAGTACTTC. The full variable domain, completed using reference TRBV11-2 and TRBJ2-7, is EAGVAQSPRYKIIEKRQSVAFWCNPISGHATLYWYQQILGQGPKLLIQFQNNGVVDDSQLPKDRFSAERLKGVDSTLKIQPAKLEDSAVYLCASSFGAGEPYEQYFGPGTRLTVT.

The chain recombines TRBV6-5 with TRBJ1-2, with D possibly matching TRBD1 (5 bases). This CDR3 contains 15 residues. V gave up 6 bases and J gave up 7 bases, with 21 bases separating them. CDR1 is MNHEY and CDR2 is SVGAGI in the germline V gene. The CDR3 DNA follows: TGTGCCAGCAGCCCCGCGGGACCCTCGGTGGGTGGCTACACCTTC. Amino acid sequence: CASSPAGPSVGGYTF.

The CDR3 DNA reads as TGTGCCAGCAGTCCGCAGGGTGGGTCAGAAAAACTGTTTTTT. Protein: CASSPQGGSEKLFF. The chain links TRBV28 to TRBJ1-4; a possible D gene is TRBD1 (5 bases). The V end lost 5 bases, the J end lost 8 bases, and 15 bases lay between the germline ends. The CDR3 has 14 residues. Germline V gene data show CDR1 as MDHEN and CDR2 as SYDVKM.

The V gene is TRBV7-2, the J gene TRBJ1-2; maybe TRBD1 (5 bases). The CDR3 is made up of 14 amino acids. Looked up from germline, CDR1 is SGHTA and CDR2 is FQGNSA. Trimming took 4 bases from V and 0 from J, leaving 9 bases between them. The CDR3 loop is CASSSGLPNYGYTF. The CDR3 DNA reads as TGTGCCAGCAGCTCGGGACTGCCTAACTATGGCTACACCTTC.

The chain recombines TRBV13 with TRBJ2-5, with 7 nucleotides matching TRBD1. The V segment lost 5 bases and the J segment 5 bases; nucleotides outside the gene matches: 8. Per germline, CDR1 PRHDT and CDR2 FYEKMQ (reference sequence). This CDR3 is 14 amino acids long. The CDR3 coding sequence is TGTGCCAGCAGCCAGAACCGGGGACAGGAGACCCAGTACTTC. Residues: CASSQNRGQETQYF.

This chain links TRBV10-2 with TRBJ2-7; the match to TRBD2 covers 11 bases. CDR1 is WSHSY, CDR2 SAAADI, per germline. The CDR3 extends over 13 amino acids. V gave up 6 bases and J gave up 2 bases; unmatched junction bases: 0. The CDR3 protein is CASRTSGTYEQYF. CDR3 nucleotides: TGCGCCAGCAGGACTAGCGGGACCTACGAGCAGTACTTC.

J is TRBJ2-5 and V is TRBV10-2; D remains unclear. Germline V CDR1 and CDR2: WSHSY, SAAADI. This CDR3 has 13 amino acids. Trimming took off 6 bases at V and 5 bases at J, with 13 bases between the two ends. The CDR3 region is CASRPRVEETQYF. In DNA form, the CDR3 reads TGCGCCAGCAGGCCACGGGTGGAGGAGACCCAGTACTTC.

This sequence joins TRBV30 and TRBJ1-1, with 7 bases identical to TRBD1. The CDR3 sequence is 15 residues long. The germline gives CDR1 GTSNPN, CDR2 SVGIG (reference sequence). Unmatched junction bases numbered 7, after V lost 1 base and J lost 2 bases. CDR3 nucleotide sequence: TGTGCCTGGAGTGCACCGGGACAGATCAACACTGAAGCTTTCTTT. It is translated as CAWSAPGQINTEAFF.